The source of this T cell receptor beta chain is a study of T cell responses to AZD1222 COVID-19 vaccine. The CDR3 is made up of 15 amino acids. After removal of 0 bases from V and 2 bases from J, the junction contained 0 bases not matched to a gene. The germline V gene encodes CDR1 SGHTA and CDR2 FQGNSA. Generated by immunoSEQ multiplex PCR, the TCRdb table keeps only in-frame clones and is missing some. The sample carries about 150,000 clones, roughly 90% recorded once. The sample consisted of peripheral blood, taken on day 0 of AZD1222 vaccination. This receptor was taken from an adult in good health. The chain couples TRBV7-2 to TRBJ1-2; 10 bases are shared with TRBD1. CDR3 loop: CASSLAGQGNYGYTF. In nucleotides, the CDR3 is TGTGCCAGCAGCTTAGCGGGACAGGGGAACTATGGCTACACCTTC.